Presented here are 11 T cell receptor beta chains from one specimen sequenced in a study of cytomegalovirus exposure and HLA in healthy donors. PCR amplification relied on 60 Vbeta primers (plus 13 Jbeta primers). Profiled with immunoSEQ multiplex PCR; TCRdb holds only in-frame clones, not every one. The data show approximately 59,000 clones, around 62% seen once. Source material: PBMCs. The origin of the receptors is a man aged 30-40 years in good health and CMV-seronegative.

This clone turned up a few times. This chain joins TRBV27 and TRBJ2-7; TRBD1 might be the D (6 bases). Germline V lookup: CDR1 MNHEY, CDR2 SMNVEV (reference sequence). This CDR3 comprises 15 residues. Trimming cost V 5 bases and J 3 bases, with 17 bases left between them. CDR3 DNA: TGTGCCAGCAGTCAAAACCTCGACAGGAACTACGAGCAGTACTTC. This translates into CASSQNLDRNYEQYF.

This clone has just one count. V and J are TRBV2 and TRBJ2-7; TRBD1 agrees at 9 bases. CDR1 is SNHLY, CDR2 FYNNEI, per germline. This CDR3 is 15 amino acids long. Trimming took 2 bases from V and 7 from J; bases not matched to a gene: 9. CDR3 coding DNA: TGTGCCAGCAGTGAAATTGGACAGGGGACCGGAGAGCAGTACTTC. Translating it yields CASSEIGQGTGEQYF.

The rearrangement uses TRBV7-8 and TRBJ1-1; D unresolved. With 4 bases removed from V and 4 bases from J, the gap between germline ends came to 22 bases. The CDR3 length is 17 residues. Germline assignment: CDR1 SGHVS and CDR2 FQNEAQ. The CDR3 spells CASSSPRASRRGTEAFF. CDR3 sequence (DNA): TGTGCCAGCAGCTCGCCCCGGGCTTCCCGGCGGGGCACTGAAGCTTTCTTT.

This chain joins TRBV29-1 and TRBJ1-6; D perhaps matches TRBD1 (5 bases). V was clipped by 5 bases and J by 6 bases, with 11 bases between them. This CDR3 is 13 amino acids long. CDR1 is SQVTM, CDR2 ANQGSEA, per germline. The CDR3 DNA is TGCAGCGTTAGTGAGGGACTTAATTCACCCCTCCACTTT. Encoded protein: CSVSEGLNSPLHF.

CDR3 in DNA: TGTGCCTGGAGTAGGATCGGGGAGCGAGCCAAAAACATTCAGTACTTC. This sequence encodes CAWSRIGERAKNIQYF. The V gene is TRBV30, the J gene TRBJ2-4, with D tentatively TRBD2 (5 bases). V lost 2 bases and J 0 bases, leaving 14 bases between the germline ends. Germline CDR1 GTSNPN, CDR2 SVGIG (reference sequence). This CDR3 region has 16 residues.

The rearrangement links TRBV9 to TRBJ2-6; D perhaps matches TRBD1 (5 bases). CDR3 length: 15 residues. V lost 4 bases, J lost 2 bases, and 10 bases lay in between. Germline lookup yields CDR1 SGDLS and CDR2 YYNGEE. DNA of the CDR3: TGTGCCAGCAGCCCAACAGGTACTGGGGCCAACGTCCTGACTTTC. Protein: CASSPTGTGANVLTF.

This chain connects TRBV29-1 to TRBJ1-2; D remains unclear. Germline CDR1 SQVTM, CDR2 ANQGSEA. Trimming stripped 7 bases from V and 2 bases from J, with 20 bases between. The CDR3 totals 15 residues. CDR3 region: CSAPLISAANYGYTF. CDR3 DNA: TGCAGCGCCCCATTGATATCGGCGGCAAACTATGGCTACACCTTC.

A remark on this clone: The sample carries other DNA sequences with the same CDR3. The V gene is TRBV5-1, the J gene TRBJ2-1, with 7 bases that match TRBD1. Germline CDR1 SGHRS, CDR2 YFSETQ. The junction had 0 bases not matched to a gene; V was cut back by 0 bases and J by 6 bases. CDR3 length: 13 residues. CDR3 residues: CASSLDRGNEQFF. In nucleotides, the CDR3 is TGCGCCAGCAGCTTGGACAGGGGCAATGAGCAGTTCTTC.

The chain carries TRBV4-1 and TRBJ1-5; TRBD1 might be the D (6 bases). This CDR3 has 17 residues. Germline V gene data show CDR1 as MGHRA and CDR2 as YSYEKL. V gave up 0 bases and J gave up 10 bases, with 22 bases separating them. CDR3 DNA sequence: TGCGCCAGCAGCCAAGATACGACAGGACCTTTTTATGATCCCCAGCATTTT. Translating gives CASSQDTTGPFYDPQHF.

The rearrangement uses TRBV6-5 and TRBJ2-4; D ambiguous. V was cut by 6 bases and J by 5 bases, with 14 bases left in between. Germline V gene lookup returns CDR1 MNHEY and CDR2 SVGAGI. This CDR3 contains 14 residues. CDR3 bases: TGTGCCAGCAGACGTGGCAGGAAGGAAAACATTCAGTACTTC. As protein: CASRRGRKENIQYF.

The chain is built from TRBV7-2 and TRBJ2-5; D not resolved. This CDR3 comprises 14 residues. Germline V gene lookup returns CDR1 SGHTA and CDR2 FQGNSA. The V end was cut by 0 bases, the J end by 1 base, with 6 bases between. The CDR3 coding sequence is TGTGCCAGCAGCTTAGCGGCCCTCCAAGAGACCCAGTACTTC. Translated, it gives CASSLAALQETQYF.